These 27 T cell receptor beta chains came from one sample sequenced in a study of blood T cell repertoires in COVID-19. The data were produced by immunoSEQ multiplex PCR, yet TCRdb's version contains in-frame clones alone and is incomplete. This sample has about 100,000 clones, with about 90% found just once. Sequenced input: peripheral blood. The receptors come from a man aged 18-30 years with acute or convalescent COVID-19.

The chain carries TRBV11-2 and TRBJ2-7, with a weak D call TRBD2 (7 bases). CDR1 and CDR2 (germline): SGHAT, FQNNGV. The CDR3 runs to 17 residues. With 5 bases removed from V and 3 bases from J, the gap between germline ends came to 23 bases. In nucleotides, the CDR3 is TGTGCCAGCAGCAGCACCCCGGGGGGCAGCCGAGGCTACGAGCAGTACTTC. It translates to CASSSTPGGSRGYEQYF. Looking up the rest from reference TRBV11-2 and TRBJ2-7 gives the full variable domain: EAGVAQSPRYKIIEKRQSVAFWCNPISGHATLYWYQQILGQGPKLLIQFQNNGVVDDSQLPKDRFSAERLKGVDSTLKIQPAKLEDSAVYLCASSSTPGGSRGYEQYFGPGTRLTVT.

J is TRBJ2-2 and V is TRBV27, with 8 positions matching TRBD1. Germline V gives CDR1 MNHEY, CDR2 SMNVEV (reference sequence). The CDR3 is 16 residues long. The junction had 9 bases not matched to a gene; V was cut back by 5 bases and J by 4 bases. CDR3 DNA sequence: TGTGCCAGCAGTCCCCGGACAGGGTGGAGCACCGGGGAGCTGTTTTTT. Its protein is CASSPRTGWSTGELFF.

The chain carries TRBV19 and TRBJ2-7, with TRBD1 matching 8 bases. This CDR3 is 13 amino acids long. Germline CDR1 is LNHDA and CDR2 is SQIVND (reference sequence). Trimming took 3 bases from V and 6 from J; bases not matched to a gene: 4. The CDR3 DNA reads as TGTGCCAGTAGTATTGCAGGGGGCGGCGAGCAGTACTTC. Its protein product is CASSIAGGGEQYF. The whole variable domain, remainder taken from reference TRBV19 and TRBJ2-7, is DGGITQSPKYLFRKEGQNVTLSCEQNLNHDAMYWYRQDPGQGLRLIYYSQIVNDFQKGDIAEGYSVSREKKESFPLTVTSAQKNPTAFYLCASSIAGGGEQYFGPGTRLTVT.

In this sample, this clone turned up once. This chain uses TRBV2 with TRBJ2-7; possibly TRBD2 for D (6 bases). The CDR3 extends over 15 amino acids. Germline CDR1 reads SNHLY; CDR2 reads FYNNEI. V gave up 5 bases and J gave up 6 bases, with 20 bases separating them. This chain's CDR3 is CASSPQEGTLTEQYF. The CDR3 DNA is TGTGCCAGCAGTCCCCAGGAGGGAACCCTAACCGAGCAGTACTTC.

The chain has TRBV7-8 and TRBJ1-4; D might be TRBD1 (5 bases). V gave up 1 base and J gave up 3 bases, with 9 bases separating them. CDR1 SGHVS and CDR2 FQNEAQ come from the germline V gene. This CDR3 comprises 15 residues. CDR3 loop: CASSLEGEANEKLFF. CDR3 DNA sequence: TGTGCCAGCAGCTTAGAAGGGGAAGCTAATGAAAAACTGTTTTTT.

This clone has only one observation. The CDR3 nucleotides are TGCGCCAGCAGCTTGGGCGCGGTGGCTGGGTCACCCCTCCACTTT. This encodes CASSLGAVAGSPLHF. This sequence joins TRBV5-1 and TRBJ1-6; D gene unclear. Looked up from germline, CDR1 is SGHRS and CDR2 is YFSETQ. V gave up 0 bases and J gave up 10 bases, with 14 bases separating them. This CDR3 spans 15 amino acids.

The chain links TRBV5-5 to TRBJ2-7; D possibly corresponds to TRBD1 (6 bases). The CDR3 runs 16 residues. Germline CDR1 reads SGHKS; CDR2 reads YYEKEE (reference sequence). V lost 1 base to trimming and J lost 4 bases, with 18 bases between them. DNA for the CDR3: TGTGCCAGCAGCTTGTATTTCCAGGGGCCTGGGTACGAGCAGTACTTC. It codes for CASSLYFQGPGYEQYF.

The chain's CDR3 is CASSSWTGGYGYTF. The DNA of the CDR3 is TGTGCCAGCAGCTCGTGGACAGGGGGGTATGGCTACACCTTC. The gene calls are TRBV7-2 and TRBJ1-2, with 10 bases matching TRBD1. This CDR3 comprises 14 residues. V shed 4 bases and J 5 bases; nucleotides not matched to a gene: 4. Germline V gene sequence: CDR1 SGHTA, CDR2 FQGNSA.

This clone was seen a single time. The chain has TRBV6-5 and TRBJ1-1; 10 positions match TRBD1. Looked up from germline, CDR1 is MNHEY and CDR2 is SVGAGI. The CDR3 runs to 12 residues. J lost 10 bases, V lost 5 bases, and 4 bases had no gene match. The CDR3 nucleotides are TGTGCCAGCAGTCTCGACAGGGGGCGAGCTTTCTTT. Its translation: CASSLDRGRAFF.

CDR3 amino acids: CASSPLGPTSTDTQYF. CDR3 sequence (DNA): TGTGCCAGCAGCCCATTGGGGCCTACTAGCACAGATACGCAGTATTTT. The V call is TRBV7-9, the J call TRBJ2-3, with a weak D call TRBD1 (5 bases). The CDR3 length is 16 residues. In germline, CDR1 is SEHNR, CDR2 FQNEAQ (reference sequence). The V and J ends lost 5 bases and 0 bases respectively, with 15 bases between them.

The chain uses TRBV10-1 and TRBJ1-4; possibly TRBD1 for D (5 bases). V lost 6 bases to trimming and J lost 0 bases, with 8 bases between them. CDR3 length equals 14 residues. Germline lookup yields CDR1 WNHNN and CDR2 SYGVQD (reference sequence). The CDR3 DNA follows: TGCGCCAGCAGCGAGACAGCAACTAATGAAAAACTGTTTTTT. Its translation is CASSETATNEKLFF.

The V and J genes are TRBV5-1 and TRBJ1-2; D call uncertain. V was shortened by 1 base and J by 4 bases, with 11 bases between the two germline ends. The CDR3 sequence is 14 residues long. Germline V lookup: CDR1 SGHRS, CDR2 YFSETQ. CDR3 coding DNA: TGCGCCAGCAGCTTGTCGAGGGAAGCCTATGGCTACACCTTC. Its translation: CASSLSREAYGYTF.

The chain recombines TRBV5-1 with TRBJ2-6; 8 positions agree with TRBD1. After removal of 0 bases from V and 0 bases from J, the junction contained 2 bases not matched to a gene. The CDR3 runs to 17 residues. Germline lookup yields CDR1 SGHRS and CDR2 YFSETQ. CDR3 nucleotide sequence: TGCGCCAGCAGCTTGGTGACAGGGGACTCTGGGGCCAACGTCCTGACTTTC. Encoded protein: CASSLVTGDSGANVLTF.

V and J are TRBV19 and TRBJ2-7, with D unresolved. Trimming took off 7 bases at V and 0 bases at J, with 7 bases between the two ends. There are 12 residues in the CDR3. Per the germline V gene, CDR1 is LNHDA and CDR2 is SQIVND (reference sequence). The CDR3 bases are TGTGCCAGTATCGGGTCCTCCTACGAGCAGTACTTC. As protein: CASIGSSYEQYF.

The chain uses TRBV18 and TRBJ2-1; 12 bases fit TRBD2. Trimming removed 6 bases from V and 6 bases from J; junction bases left unmatched: 15. From germline, CDR1 is KGHSH and CDR2 LQKENI. This CDR3 contains 18 residues. CDR3 sequence: CASSLGLAGLGGVNEQFF. The CDR3 DNA follows: TGTGCCAGCTCTCTTGGACTAGCGGGACTCGGTGGGGTCAATGAGCAGTTCTTC.

The chain is built from TRBV10-3 and TRBJ2-4; 7 nucleotides match TRBD1. CDR1 is ENHRY, CDR2 SYGVKD, per germline. The junction had 9 bases not matched to a gene; V was cut back by 5 bases and J by 8 bases. The CDR3 is 14 amino acids. Here the CDR3 reads CAISSLATGDIQYF. CDR3 nucleotide sequence: TGTGCCATCAGTTCGTTAGCTACAGGGGACATTCAGTACTTC.

The genes are TRBV6-5 and TRBJ1-4; D might be TRBD1 (6 bases). Trimming removed 0 bases at V and 4 bases at J, with 9 bases between. Germline CDR1 reads MNHEY; CDR2 reads SVGAGI. The CDR3 spans 15 residues. In nucleotides, the CDR3 is TGTGCCAGCAGTTACTCGGCAGGGGTTAATGAAAAACTGTTTTTT. Its protein is CASSYSAGVNEKLFF.

This CDR3 reads CASSRGSLGADTQYF. CDR3 in DNA: TGTGCCAGCAGCCGGGGGTCCCTCGGGGCAGATACGCAGTATTTT. The chain couples TRBV2 to TRBJ2-3; weak D call: TRBD2 (6 bases). CDR3 length: 15 residues. The germline CDR1 and CDR2 sequences are SNHLY and FYNNEI. V lost 6 bases to trimming and J lost 4 bases, with 17 bases between them.

The chain carries TRBV4-1 and TRBJ2-3; no firm D call. CDR1 is MGHRA, CDR2 YSYEKL, per germline. V was clipped by 1 base and J by 7 bases, with 9 bases between them. The CDR3 consists of 13 residues. CDR3 amino acids: CASSQAVLNTQYF. Here the CDR3 DNA reads TGCGCCAGCAGCCAAGCGGTGCTGAATACGCAGTATTTT.

The chain combines TRBV5-5 with TRBJ1-2; 8 positions match TRBD1. Germline V CDR1 and CDR2: SGHKS, YYEKEE (reference sequence). The CDR3 contains 13 residues. The ends lost 6 bases at V and 4 bases at J; junction bases unmatched: 5. The CDR3 reads CASIDRGGYGYTF. The CDR3 coding sequence is TGTGCCAGCATCGACAGGGGCGGCTATGGCTACACCTTC.

The chain carries TRBV28 and TRBJ2-1, with 8 nucleotides matching TRBD1. With 1 base clipped from V and 2 bases from J, the junction kept 4 bases outside the gene matches. CDR3 length: 16 amino acids. CDR1 is MDHEN, CDR2 SYDVKM, per germline. As DNA, the CDR3 is TGTGCCAGCAGTTTATATCCGGACAGGGCCTACAATGAGCAGTTCTTC. Protein sequence: CASSLYPDRAYNEQFF. The variable domain in full, with the rest retrieved from reference TRBV28 and TRBJ2-1, is DVKVTQSSRYLVKRTGEKVFLECVQDMDHENMFWYRQDPGLGLRLIYFSYDVKMKEKGDIPEGYSVSREKKERFSLILESASTNQTSMYLCASSLYPDRAYNEQFFGPGTRLTVL.

The chain is built from TRBV20-1 and TRBJ1-1; D gene uncertain. The ends were cut back, 3 bases at V and 4 bases at J, with 12 bases in the middle. In germline, CDR1 is DFQATT, CDR2 SNEGSKA (reference sequence). There are 13 residues in the CDR3. CDR3 DNA sequence: TGCAGTGCTAGTAGATACAGCCTCACTGAAGCTTTCTTT. It yields the protein CSASRYSLTEAFF.

The chain employs TRBV9 and TRBJ1-2, with a weak D call TRBD1 (6 bases). Germline CDR1 reads SGDLS; CDR2 reads YYNGEE. This CDR3 region has 17 residues. V lost 0 bases to trimming and J lost 3 bases, with 18 bases between them. CDR3 region: CASSVASGVLGHYGYTF. The CDR3, as DNA: TGTGCCAGCAGCGTAGCATCAGGGGTGCTGGGGCACTATGGCTACACCTTC.

The chain is built from TRBV5-1 and TRBJ1-5, with D tentatively TRBD1 (5 bases). This CDR3 comprises 13 residues. Deletions cut 2 bases from V and 6 bases from J, with 9 bases between. Germline V gives CDR1 SGHRS, CDR2 YFSETQ. CDR3 DNA sequence: TGCGCCAGCAGCTTCGGAGGGGCTCAGCCCCAGCATTTT. Translating it yields CASSFGGAQPQHF.

The chain couples TRBV19 to TRBJ2-1; 9 bases map to TRBD1. V trimming: 6 bases; J trimming: 8 bases; junction bases outside the gene matches: 17. Germline V CDR1 and CDR2: LNHDA, SQIVND (reference sequence). The CDR3 totals 17 residues. DNA for the CDR3: TGTGCCAGTAGCGATACAGGGGGCGCCTTGTATATGGATGAGCAGTTCTTC. This sequence encodes CASSDTGGALYMDEQFF.

This rearrangement joins TRBV29-1 to TRBJ1-1; D is ambiguous. V was clipped by 3 bases and J by 3 bases, with 5 bases between them. From germline, CDR1 is SQVTM and CDR2 ANQGSEA. This CDR3 has 11 amino acids. The CDR3 DNA follows: TGCAGCGTTGAGCAGGACACTGAAGCTTTCTTT. The encoded protein is CSVEQDTEAFF.

This clone appeared a few times. The CDR3, as DNA: TGTGCCAGTCTCCGCGGGACAGGGGGAAACTATGGCTACACCTTC. It encodes CASLRGTGGNYGYTF. This chain uses TRBV5-6 with TRBJ1-2; 11 bases are a match to TRBD1. The CDR3 is made up of 15 amino acids. Per the germline V gene, CDR1 is SGHDT and CDR2 is YYEEEE. The trim removed 8 bases at V and 2 bases at J, leaving 8 bases unmatched.